The 10 T cell receptor beta chains in this list originate from one sample, sequenced in a study of human T cells and chemical hapten exposure. In TCRdb, the RACE reads were re-called with MiXCR into one record per CDR3 protein. This sample carries fewer than 100,000 distinct CDR3 sequences, roughly 12% of them seen once, and the ten largest clones take roughly 1.5%. Time point denoted: patch test 2, 6 weeks after DPC sensitization. Documented treatment: therapeutic diphenylcyclopropenone sensitization with weekly scalp DPC. Sample: whole blood, taken in connection with sensitization to the hapten diphenylcyclopropenone (DPC). Every receptor here comes from a man between 18 and 35 years old with alopecia areata. Some clones in this sample may be carry-over from other donors' samples.

This clonotype was recorded a few times. The chain is built from TRBV7-9 and TRBJ1-6; D is possibly TRBD1 (6 bases). The V gene lost 5 bases and the J gene lost 6 bases, with 11 bases spanning the gap. CDR3 size: 14 residues. Germline V gene data show CDR1 as SEHNR and CDR2 as FQNEAQ (reference sequence). CDR3 nucleotides: TGTGCCAGCAGCCATTACAGGGTTAATTCACCCCTCCACTTT. The encoded protein is CASSHYRVNSPLHF.

The chain employs TRBV5-8 and TRBJ2-3, with D perhaps matching TRBD1 (6 bases). The ends were cut back, 2 bases at V and 1 base at J, with 11 bases in the middle. The CDR3 spans 15 residues. The germline V gene encodes CDR1 SGHTS and CDR2 YDEGEE. CDR3 protein: CASSLAGAGTDTQYF. In DNA, the CDR3 is TGTGCCAGCAGCTTAGCAGGGGCGGGCACAGATACGCAGTATTTT.

This clonotype was observed a handful of times. The chain uses TRBV7-9 and TRBJ2-3, with no clear D. The V end lost 0 bases, the J end lost 6 bases, and 10 bases lay between the germline ends. Germline-derived CDR1 and CDR2 are SEHNR and FQNEAQ (reference sequence). CDR3 length equals 14 residues. The CDR3 spells CASSLAEQRDTQYF. CDR3 sequence (DNA): TGTGCCAGCAGCTTAGCTGAACAGAGGGATACGCAGTATTTT.

In this sample, this clonotype turned up many times. This chain joins TRBV4-3 and TRBJ1-1; D gene unclear. The CDR3 loop spans 14 amino acids. Germline assignment: CDR1 LGHNA and CDR2 YSLEER. The germline V and J ends were trimmed by 0 bases and 1 base, with 6 bases remaining between them. The CDR3 bases are TGCGCCAGCAGCCAAGATCTAGAGAACACTGAAGCTTTCTTT. Residues: CASSQDLENTEAFF.

This clonotype occurred many times. The V and J genes are TRBV19 and TRBJ1-4; no firm D call. Germline CDR1 and CDR2: LNHDA and SQIVND (reference sequence). This CDR3 region has 14 residues. Trimming took 6 bases from V and 0 from J, leaving 8 bases between them. The CDR3: CASRDGATNEKLFF. CDR3 bases: TGTGCCAGTAGGGACGGTGCAACTAATGAAAAACTGTTTTTT. Full variable domain (missing parts from reference TRBV19 and TRBJ1-4): DGGITQSPKYLFRKEGQNVTLSCEQNLNHDAMYWYRQDPGQGLRLIYYSQIVNDFQKGDIAEGYSVSREKKESFPLTVTSAQKNPTAFYLCASRDGATNEKLFFGSGTQLSVL.

This clonotype has at least ten counts. The rearrangement links TRBV5-4 to TRBJ1-2; 8 bases line up with TRBD1. The CDR3 runs 15 residues. After removal of 1 base from V and 8 bases from J, the junction contained 10 bases not matched to a gene. Germline CDR1 reads SGHNT; CDR2 reads YYREEE (reference sequence). The CDR3 nucleotides are TGTGCCAGCAGCTTGCGGTTCAGGGGGCCGGAGGGCTACACCTTC. Translation: CASSLRFRGPEGYTF.

The rearrangement links TRBV6-6 to TRBJ1-1; D call uncertain. Germline-derived CDR1 and CDR2 are MNHNY and SVGAGI (reference sequence). The CDR3 covers 13 residues. V was cut by 10 bases and J by 1 base, with 13 bases left in between. The CDR3 reads CATSRQANTEAFF. CDR3 coding DNA: TGTGCCACCAGCAGGCAGGCGAACACTGAAGCTTTCTTT.

This clonotype was seen repeatedly, ten times or more. The chain recombines TRBV11-2 with TRBJ1-2, with a tentative D call TRBD1 (5 bases). The germline V and J ends were trimmed by 4 bases and 5 bases, with 23 bases remaining between them. Per the germline V gene, CDR1 is SGHAT and CDR2 is FQNNGV. This CDR3 is 17 amino acids long. CDR3 sequence reads: CASSSQGFSGMLYGYTF. CDR3 DNA: TGTGCCAGCAGCTCCCAGGGTTTTTCTGGAATGTTGTATGGCTACACCTTC.

The chain joins TRBV4-1 to TRBJ2-5, with no clear D. The germline V gene encodes CDR1 MGHRA and CDR2 YSYEKL. V was cut by 1 base and J by 0 bases, with 9 bases left in between. The CDR3 extends over 15 amino acids. CDR3: CASSQVMTYQETQYF. The CDR3 DNA sequence: TGCGCCAGCAGCCAAGTAATGACTTACCAAGAGACCCAGTACTTC.

This clonotype was observed many times. CDR3 nucleotides: TGCAGTGCTAGAGATCCAGGGACAGGGGGCTATGGCTACACCTTC. Its protein is CSARDPGTGGYGYTF. J is TRBJ1-2 and V is TRBV20-1; TRBD1 agrees at 11 bases. The CDR3 extends over 15 amino acids. Unmatched junction bases numbered 4, after V lost 0 bases and J lost 4 bases. CDR1 and CDR2 from the germline V gene are DFQATT and SNEGSKA (reference sequence).